One and the same sample provided the 9 T cell receptor beta chains below, sequenced in a study of T cells in women clearing cervical HPV infection. The table came from immunoSEQ multiplex PCR; TCRdb's copy has only in-frame clones and leaves some out. This sample's table reports about 36,000 clones. The source material was blood buffy coat. The source is a woman aged 18-70 years with a cervical HPV16 infection that either progressed to CIN3+ or cleared (not recorded which).

Note on this clone: The read halts 3 residues ahead of the CDR3 end, with the missing end drawn from the germline J gene. The chain is built from TRBV7-2 and TRBJ2-5; 13 bases fit TRBD2. CDR1 SGHTA and CDR2 FQGNSA come from the germline V gene. The trim removed 5 bases at V and 6 bases at J, leaving 6 bases unmatched. The CDR3 is made up of 15 amino acids. Partial CDR3 DNA: TGTGCCAGCAGCATGGGGACTAGCGGGATAAAGACC. Its protein is CASSMGTSGIKT. The full CDR3 sequence reads CASSMGTSGIKTQYF.

Partial CDR3 DNA: TGTGCCAGCAGACCCGGGACAGGGCTCGCCTACGAG. Translating gives CASRPGTGLAYE. The whole CDR3 sequence is CASRPGTGLAYEQYF. The chain carries TRBV28 and TRBJ2-7; 9 bases fit TRBD1. The CDR3 end is not reached by the read, which stops 3 residues before it; the germline J gene fills it in. The V and J ends lost 6 bases and 2 bases, in that order; junction bases with no gene match: 8. The CDR3 sequence is 15 residues long. Germline CDR1 MDHEN, CDR2 SYDVKM.

About this clone: The read gets to within 3 residues of the CDR3 end, and the germline J gene fills in the rest. The rearrangement links TRBV20-1 to TRBJ2-3; TRBD2 aligns across 16 bases. The CDR3 runs to 16 residues. Germline CDR1 reads DFQATT; CDR2 reads SNEGSKA (reference sequence). The CDR3 bases that were read are TGCAGTGCTAGTGGACCGGGACTAGCGGGGGGGGAGACG. As protein: CSASGPGLAGGET. The entire CDR3 protein reads CSASGPGLAGGETQYF.

On this clone: The CDR3 end falls 3 residues outside the read, so it is completed with the germline J gene. The V and J genes are TRBV9 and TRBJ1-1; 11 positions match TRBD1. This CDR3 is built from 16 residues. Unmatched junction bases numbered 8, after V lost 3 bases and J lost 4 bases. Germline lookup yields CDR1 SGDLS and CDR2 YYNGEE. CDR3 DNA, as far as it was read: TGTGCCAGCAGCGGAAGGACAGGGGGCGCGGGCACTGAA. Translating it yields CASSGRTGGAGTE. The whole CDR3 protein reads CASSGRTGGAGTEAFF.

The covered CDR3 bases are TGTGCCAGCAGCTTAAAATTCCCGCGGTCACCC. As protein: CASSLKFPRSP. The CDR3 in full is CASSLKFPRSPLHF. The genes are TRBV7-3 and TRBJ1-6; D unclear. The CDR3 extends 3 residues past the end of the read, so its final part is completed from the germline J gene. Germline-derived CDR1 and CDR2 are SGHTA and FQGTGA. The CDR3 consists of 14 residues. V lost 1 base and J lost 10, with 11 bases in between.

With respect to this clone: The read ends 3 residues early relative to the CDR3; the germline J gene fills the gap. J is TRBJ2-7 and V is TRBV18; 7 bases line up with TRBD1. The trim removed 4 bases at V and 0 bases at J, leaving 12 bases unmatched. Germline CDR1 and CDR2: KGHSH and LQKENI. The CDR3 extends over 17 amino acids. The sequenced part of the CDR3 DNA is TGTGCCAGCTCACTACAGCTCGGCAGGGGGAACTCCTACGAG. Translated, it gives CASSLQLGRGNSYE. The whole CDR3 region reads CASSLQLGRGNSYEQYF.

With regard to this clone: The read terminates 3 residues ahead of where the CDR3 ends, so the germline J gene completes it. The genes are TRBV11-3 and TRBJ2-7; D is possibly TRBD2 (5 bases). V was cut by 5 bases and J by 1 base, with 9 bases left in between. Germline CDR1 reads SGHNT; CDR2 reads YENEEA. This CDR3 has 13 amino acids. The CDR3 DNA, read in part, is TGTGCCAGCAGCCTGAGCGGATCCTACGAG. It codes for CASSLSGSYE. The full CDR3 reads CASSLSGSYEQYF. Variable domain in full (rest from reference TRBV11-3 and TRBJ2-7): EAGVVQSPRYKIIEKKQPVAFWCNPISGHNTLYWYLQNLGQGPELLIRYENEEAVDDSQLPKDRFSAERLKGVDSTLKIQPAELGDSAVYLCASSLSGSYEQYFGPGTRLTVT.

The CDR3 protein is CASTPGQGGSYEQYF. The sequenced part of the CDR3 DNA is TGCGCCAGCACTCCGGGACAGGGTGGGTCCTACGAG. The chain combines TRBV5-1 with TRBJ2-7, with 9 positions matching TRBD1. The sequence runs out 3 residues before the end of the CDR3; the remainder is reconstructed from the germline J gene. V lost 6 bases and J lost 1; bases outside the gene matches: 8. Germline-derived CDR1 and CDR2 are SGHRS and YFSETQ. The CDR3 loop spans 15 amino acids.

As concerns this clone: The CDR3 end is not reached by the read, which stops 3 residues before it; the germline J gene fills it in. The chain carries TRBV18 and TRBJ1-2; 7 nucleotides align to TRBD1. The V segment lost 4 bases and the J segment 7 bases; nucleotides outside the gene matches: 21. The CDR3 consists of 18 residues. CDR1 KGHSH and CDR2 LQKENI come from the germline V gene. The sequenced CDR3 bases are TGTGCCAGCTCACAGTCCGACGCCATTCAGGGGGTATCACGTGGC. This gives the protein CASSQSDAIQGVSRG. The CDR3 in its entirety is CASSQSDAIQGVSRGYTF. Full variable domain (rest looked up from reference TRBV18 and TRBJ1-2): NAGVMQNPRHLVRRRGQEARLRCSPMKGHSHVYWYRQLPEEGLKFMVYLQKENIIDESGMPKERFSAEFPKEGPSILRIQQVVRGDSAAYFCASSQSDAIQGVSRGYTFGSGTRLTVV.